These 8 T cell receptor beta chains originate from one sample sequenced in a study of T cell repertoires in cytomegalovirus infection. No antigen is known for these receptors. TCRdb fed the reads into MiXCR, producing one record per CDR3 protein. The table records 110,000 or so distinct CDR3 sequences, around 31% of them present only once. This sample comprised CD8+ T cells from cultured PBMCs, obtained from culture after CMV antigen stimulation. All receptors derive from a human donor in good health (CMV status not recorded). Some clones in this sample may be carry-over from other donors' samples.

Worth noting for this clonotype: With a much larger clone just one base away, this may be a read error. The genes are TRBV7-2 and TRBJ2-5; 7 bases fit TRBD1. CDR3 length equals 16 residues. CDR1 is SGHTA, CDR2 FQGNSA, per germline. The CDR3 loop reads CASSPPLRGLGETLYF. The CDR3 DNA reads as TGTGCCAGCAGCCCCCCACTAAGGGGGCTTGGGGAGACCCTGTACTTC.

This clonotype occurred a few times. The V call is TRBV7-9, the J call TRBJ2-2; D not certain. Germline assignment: CDR1 SEHNR and CDR2 FQNEAQ (reference sequence). V was shortened by 5 bases and J by 0 bases, with 7 bases between the two germline ends. This CDR3 has 14 amino acids. This CDR3 is CASSGFTNTGELFF. The CDR3 bases are TGTGCCAGCAGCGGTTTTACGAACACCGGGGAGCTGTTTTTT.

V gene TRBV6-2 or TRBV6-3 combines with J gene TRBJ1-6; 8 positions agree with TRBD1. With 10 bases clipped from V and 7 bases from J, the junction kept 3 bases outside the gene matches. The germline CDR1 and CDR2 sequences are MNHEY and SVGEGT. The length of the CDR3 is 12 residues. CDR3 in DNA: TGTGCCAACACAGGGGGGAATTCACCCCTCCACTTT. Protein product: CANTGGNSPLHF.

This clonotype was recorded a few times. The CDR3 DNA follows: TGTGCCAGCAGCTTAGTGTACGGGGTCGATGAGCAGTTCTTC. This gives the protein CASSLVYGVDEQFF. The chain couples TRBV7-8 to TRBJ2-1; D perhaps matches TRBD2 (5 bases). The CDR3 contains 14 residues. Between the trimmed V and J ends, which lost 1 base and 8 bases, there was a span of 12 bases. Germline V gene lookup returns CDR1 SGHVS and CDR2 FQNEAQ.

V is TRBV4-1 and J is TRBJ2-7; 7 bases agree with TRBD1. This CDR3 is built from 14 residues. The germline gives CDR1 MGHRA, CDR2 YSYEKL. Trimming cost V 1 base and J 3 bases; bases outside gene matches: 3. CDR3 region: CASSQVGTDYEQYF. The CDR3 DNA reads TGCGCCAGCAGCCAAGTGGGGACAGACTACGAGCAGTACTTC.

The chain has TRBV29-1 and TRBJ1-1, with D possibly being TRBD1 (5 bases). Germline loops: CDR1 SQVTM, CDR2 ANQGSEA. This CDR3 comprises 10 residues. Trimming took 5 bases from V and 10 from J, leaving 11 bases between them. CDR3 bases: TGCAGCGTTTTAGAACAGGTAGCTTTCTTT. This sequence encodes CSVLEQVAFF.

The sample holds a few counts of this clonotype. The chain is built from TRBV6-6 and TRBJ1-2; D remains ambiguous. The CDR3 length is 17 residues. Germline CDR1 MNHNY, CDR2 SVGAGI (reference sequence). Trimming removed 2 bases at V and 0 bases at J, with 16 bases between. CDR3 DNA: TGTGCCAGCAGTTACCCGGCGGGCGAGTCCACTAACTATGGCTACACCTTC. This gives the protein CASSYPAGESTNYGYTF.

V and J are TRBV12-5 and TRBJ1-4; a possible D gene is TRBD1 (6 bases). The CDR3 length is 17 residues. CDR1 is LGHNT, CDR2 FRNRAP, per germline. V was cut by 1 base and J by 1 base, with 13 bases left in between. The CDR3 protein is CASGLEGFRGTNEKLFF. The CDR3, as DNA: TGTGCTAGTGGTTTGGAAGGATTCAGGGGAACTAATGAAAAACTGTTTTTT.